This T cell receptor beta chain was recovered during a study of T cells in Graves' hyperthyroidism and ophthalmopathy. Overall study findings and caveats: Ophthalmopathy was identified by the model a median approximately 6.9 months ahead of onset. Most expanded thyroid clonotypes above 0.001 recurred in blood.

Deletions cut 10 bases from V and 4 bases from J, with 5 bases between. Germline CDR1 reads WSHSY; CDR2 reads SAAADI. The CDR3 has 10 amino acids. Lactation, pregnancy, other autoimmune disease or uncontrolled infection excluded patients. Based on clinical symptoms, serum thyroxine and TRAb, thyroid ultrasound and orbital computed tomography, diagnoses were reached. Amplified TCR beta CDR3 regions came from RNA transcripts. The TCR CDR3 was amplified in a first-round RT-PCR using the HTBI primer set. Each CDR3 protein is one row after TCRdb ran MiXCR on the multiplex PCR reads. Among more than 500,000 distinct CDR3 sequences listed, around 46% were seen once. About this clonotype: Its specificity is not known.

The TCR comes from an adult woman with Graves' disease, either hyperthyroidism or ophthalmopathy (not recorded which). V gene TRBV10-2 combines with J gene TRBJ2-1; D ambiguous. The material sequenced was peripheral blood or thyroid tissue (not recorded which). CDR3: CATSYNEQFF. The DNA for the CDR3 is TGCGCCACCTCGTACAATGAGCAGTTCTTC.